This T cell receptor (beta chain) was retrieved from a study of PD-L1 blockade in urothelial cancer. The V gene's germline CDR1 is SGDLS and CDR2 YYNGEE. This CDR3 comprises 15 residues. V lost 3 bases to trimming and J lost 2 bases; unmatched junction nucleotides: 3. Patients suffered from locally advanced or metastatic urothelial carcinoma. Assay: immunoSEQ multiplex PCR; the TCRdb copy retains only in-frame clones and omits some. The sample yields about 73,000 clones, 70% to 90% seen once. The receptor was derived from a man aged 55 to 70 with urothelial cancer. Sample: PBMCs, taken around atezolizumab (anti-PD-L1) treatment. This chain connects TRBV9 to TRBJ2-7, with 12 bases aligning to TRBD2. CDR3 sequence: CASSASGRGAYEQYF. CDR3 DNA: TGTGCCAGCAGCGCTAGCGGGAGGGGGGCCTACGAGCAGTACTTC.